This record concerns one T cell receptor beta chain sequence. The repertoire was sequenced with immunoSEQ multiplex PCR; TCRdb's copy has only in-frame clones and lacks some. The sample contains about 690,000 clones, about 92% of which appear only once. Trimming cost V 0 bases and J 8 bases, with 9 bases left between them. This CDR3 spans 13 amino acids. Germline values: CDR1 SEHNR, CDR2 FQNEAQ (reference sequence). These data belong to a study of shared clonotypes between healthy human individuals. The chain uses TRBV7-9 and TRBJ2-3; no clear D. The sequenced sample was memory CD8+ T cells from PBMCs. The subset here: CD45RO+ cells pooled with CCR7-negative TemRA cells. This clonotype was sampled from a man in his late teens or twenties in good health. Some clones in this sample may be carry-over from other donors' samples. This CDR3 is CASSLAKSGTQYF. The CDR3 DNA sequence: TGTGCCAGCAGCTTAGCGAAGTCAGGTACGCAGTATTTT.